The 14 T cell receptor beta chains below all came from one sample that was sequenced in a study of cytomegalovirus exposure and HLA in healthy donors. Primers: 60 Vbeta forward and 13 Jbeta reverse. Produced via immunoSEQ multiplex PCR; TCRdb's table is partial and in-frame only. The top ten hold about 3.7% of the sample, which has fewer than 150,000 clones, around 77% seen once. The sample was PBMCs. The receptors come from a human donor in good health.

This clone was counted a single time. The chain links TRBV2 to TRBJ1-5; 7 positions match TRBD1. J gave up 2 bases and V 7 bases, and 5 bases lay outside the gene matches. The CDR3 is 14 residues long. Germline assignment: CDR1 SNHLY and CDR2 FYNNEI. The CDR3 DNA reads TGTGCCAGCACCTACCAGGGGGGCAATCAGCCCCAGCATTTT. Amino acids: CASTYQGGNQPQHF.

In its sample, this clone was seen once. This chain joins TRBV28 and TRBJ2-5; 9 bases line up with TRBD2. Losses at the gene ends were 3 bases for V and 0 bases for J; bases not matched to a gene: 14. Germline CDR1 is MDHEN and CDR2 is SYDVKM. This CDR3 is built from 19 residues. The CDR3 region has the DNA TGTGCCAGCAGTTTCGTCGGCGGGAGGGAGAAAATGTACCAAGAGACCCAGTACTTC. Encoded protein: CASSFVGGREKMYQETQYF.

The chain is built from TRBV5-1 and TRBJ2-1; 8 nucleotides agree with TRBD2. Germline V gene sequence: CDR1 SGHRS, CDR2 YFSETQ. CDR3 length: 15 amino acids. Losses at the gene ends were 1 base for V and 8 bases for J; bases not matched to a gene: 8. CDR3 bases: TGCGCCAGCAGCTTGATTGCGGGAGGAGTGGATGAGCAGTTCTTC. This gives the protein CASSLIAGGVDEQFF.

The chain carries TRBV18 and TRBJ1-5; D is uncertain. The length of the CDR3 is 14 residues. Germline assignment: CDR1 KGHSH and CDR2 LQKENI. The V gene lost 4 bases and the J gene lost 0 bases, with 7 bases spanning the gap. The CDR3 is CASSRENSNQPQHF. The CDR3 nucleotides read TGTGCCAGCTCACGCGAAAATAGCAATCAGCCCCAGCATTTT.

The chain links TRBV7-6 to TRBJ1-3; a weak D match, TRBD1 (5 bases). Germline assignment: CDR1 SGHVS and CDR2 FNYEAQ. The CDR3 runs 13 residues. Trimming cost V 5 bases and J 2 bases, with 7 bases left between them. Here the CDR3 reads CASSAGTGNTIYF. The CDR3 region has the DNA TGTGCCAGCAGCGCAGGGACTGGAAACACCATATATTTT.

The chain joins TRBV5-5 to TRBJ2-3; TRBD2 aligns across 10 bases. This CDR3 region has 15 residues. V shed 4 bases, J shed 4 bases, and the junction held 6 bases outside the gene matches. Germline loops: CDR1 SGHKS, CDR2 YYEKEE (reference sequence). The CDR3 DNA reads as TGTGCCAGCAGCCCGAGCGGGAGGGCCCCAGATACGCAGTATTTT. Amino acids: CASSPSGRAPDTQYF.

CDR3 protein: CASSAGRNTEAFF. Written as DNA, the CDR3 is TGTGCCAGCAGTGCGGGCAGAAACACTGAAGCTTTCTTT. This chain joins TRBV6-5 and TRBJ1-1; unclear D gene. V lost 5 bases and J 2 bases, leaving 9 bases between the germline ends. Germline CDR1 and CDR2: MNHEY and SVGAGI. The length of the CDR3 is 13 residues.

The chain recombines TRBV27 with TRBJ2-7; 7 positions match TRBD2. Germline trimming cut 3 bases from V and 1 base from J; bases unmatched to any gene: 3. Germline assignment: CDR1 MNHEY and CDR2 SMNVEV (reference sequence). The CDR3 contains 14 residues. The CDR3 coding sequence is TGTGCCAGCAGTTTCGTGGGAGGGTCCTACGAGCAGTACTTC. Translating gives CASSFVGGSYEQYF.

The rearrangement joins TRBV5-1 to TRBJ1-1; a weak D match, TRBD1 (5 bases). Per germline, CDR1 SGHRS and CDR2 YFSETQ. The CDR3 is 13 residues long. The V end lost 3 bases, the J end lost 8 bases, and 14 bases lay between the germline ends. The CDR3 DNA follows: TGCGCCAGCAGCTGGGGGGAACAGGTGGAAGCTTTCTTT. Its translation is CASSWGEQVEAFF.

The gene calls are TRBV19 and TRBJ1-5; 9 positions match TRBD1. Unmatched junction bases numbered 9, after V lost 6 bases and J lost 3 bases. CDR1 is LNHDA and CDR2 is SQIVND in the germline V gene (reference sequence). The CDR3 totals 16 residues. This chain's CDR3 is CASSPSDRGVNQPQHF. The CDR3 coding sequence is TGTGCCAGTAGCCCAAGCGACAGGGGGGTCAATCAGCCCCAGCATTTT.

The rearrangement links TRBV19 to TRBJ2-1; 7 bases map to TRBD2. The V segment lost 3 bases and the J segment 5 bases; nucleotides outside the gene matches: 4. CDR3 length equals 14 residues. CDR1 is LNHDA and CDR2 is SQIVND in the germline V gene (reference sequence). CDR3 DNA: TGTGCCAGTAGTATTGAGCGGGGTAACAATGAGCAGTTCTTC. Translated, it gives CASSIERGNNEQFF.

The chain uses TRBV7-9 and TRBJ2-1, with 15 bases identical to TRBD2. Per the germline V gene, CDR1 is SEHNR and CDR2 is FQNEAQ (reference sequence). The CDR3 sequence is 15 residues long. V lost 5 bases, J lost 9 bases, and 5 bases stayed unmatched. Written as DNA, the CDR3 is TGTGCCAGCAGCATCGGGACTAGCGGGAGGACTGAGCAGTTCTTC. It translates to CASSIGTSGRTEQFF.

This clone was recorded a few times. The rearrangement uses TRBV9 and TRBJ1-3; D possibly corresponds to TRBD1 (5 bases). This CDR3 contains 15 residues. Germline V CDR1 and CDR2: SGDLS, YYNGEE. Trimming cost V 3 bases and J 8 bases, with 18 bases left between them. DNA of the CDR3: TGTGCCAGCAGCGGGAGGCCAGGGAGGTCGCACACCATATATTTT. This codes for CASSGRPGRSHTIYF.

The J gene is TRBJ1-5, the V gene TRBV19, with D perhaps matching TRBD1 (6 bases). The V end was cut by 3 bases, the J end by 6 bases, with 18 bases between. The CDR3 covers 16 residues. CDR1 is LNHDA, CDR2 SQIVND, per germline (reference sequence). The DNA for the CDR3 is TGTGCCAGTAGTATCAAGGGGAGGGGGGCAAGTCAGCCCCAGCATTTT. Protein sequence: CASSIKGRGASQPQHF.